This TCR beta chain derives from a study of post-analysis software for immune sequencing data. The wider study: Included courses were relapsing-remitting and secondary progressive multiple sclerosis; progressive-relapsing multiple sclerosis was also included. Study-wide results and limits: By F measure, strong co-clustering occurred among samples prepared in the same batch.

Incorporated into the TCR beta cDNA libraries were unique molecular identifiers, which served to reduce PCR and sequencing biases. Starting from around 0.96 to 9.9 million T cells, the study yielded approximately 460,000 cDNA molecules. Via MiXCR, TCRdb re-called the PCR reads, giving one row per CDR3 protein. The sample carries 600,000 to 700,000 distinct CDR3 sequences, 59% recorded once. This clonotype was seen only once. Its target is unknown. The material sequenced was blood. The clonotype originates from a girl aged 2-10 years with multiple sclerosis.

CDR3 in DNA: TGTGCCAGCAGTTTGTCGGGGAGGCAAGAGACCCAGTTCTTC. Translation gives CASSLSGRQETQFF. V gene TRBV12-3 or TRBV12-4 combines with J gene TRBJ2-5; a weak D match, TRBD2 (6 bases). Matching the DNA end better, TRBJ2-1 makes the J call doubtful. The CDR3 is 14 residues long.